The clone carrying this T cell receptor beta chain has just a few counts. There was one heparinised blood draw per donor, averaging roughly 100 mL. Sorting of CD4+ naive, central memory, regulatory and stem cell-like memory cells was performed via CD45RO/CCR7/CD25/CD127/CD95/CD27. Over 95% purity was reached by all sorted populations. Expressed TCRB transcripts got sequenced, as all isolated RNA was reverse transcribed. Sequenced by immunoSEQ multiplex PCR; TCRdb stores in-frame clones only, minus some. The sample consists of roughly 350,000 clones, approximately 11% of them appearing once. The data stem from a study of beta chain features in type 1 diabetes. Per the germline V gene, CDR1 is MGHDK and CDR2 is SYGVNS. The CDR3 has 16 residues. V trimming: 5 bases; J trimming: 4 bases; junction bases outside the gene matches: 8.

The chain is built from TRBV25-1 and TRBJ2-5, with 12 nucleotides matching TRBD2. Sequences were obtained from naive CD4+ T cells from blood. This TCR was sampled from a woman between 25 and 40 years old in good health. The CDR3 DNA follows: TGTGCCAGCAGTCCCCGACTAGCGGGAGAACTAGAGACCCAGTACTTC. Residues: CASSPRLAGELETQYF. The variable domain in full, with the rest retrieved from reference TRBV25-1 and TRBJ2-5, is EADIYQTPRYLVIGTGKKITLECSQTMGHDKMYWYQQDPGMELHLIHYSYGVNSTEKGDLSSESTVSRIRTEHFPLTLESARPSHTSQYLCASSPRLAGELETQYFGPGTRLLVL.